One and the same sample provided the 21 T cell receptor beta chains below, sequenced in a study of blood T cell repertoires in COVID-19. Libraries were prepared by immunoSEQ multiplex PCR; TCRdb keeps only in-frame clonotypes and omits some of them. This table holds 350,000 or so clones, around 90% found once. The material sequenced was peripheral blood. All receptors derive from a man between 18 and 35 years old with active or convalescent COVID-19.

V gene TRBV7-2 combines with J gene TRBJ1-5, with D possibly being TRBD1 (6 bases). Per germline, CDR1 SGHTA and CDR2 FQGNSA. CDR3 size: 18 residues. V lost 1 base and J 5 bases, leaving 21 bases between the germline ends. The CDR3 region is CASSLESSVGGSDQPQHF. The CDR3 bases are TGTGCCAGCAGCTTAGAATCGAGTGTAGGGGGATCTGATCAGCCCCAGCATTTT.

CDR3 in DNA: TGTGCCAGCAGTTCAGGGACTAGGTGGCAAGAGACCCAGTACTTC. The encoded protein is CASSSGTRWQETQYF. The chain carries TRBV27 and TRBJ2-5, with TRBD2 identical over 8 bases. Germline V lookup: CDR1 MNHEY, CDR2 SMNVEV (reference sequence). The CDR3 is made up of 15 amino acids. Germline trimming cut 4 bases from V and 2 bases from J; bases unmatched to any gene: 6.

The chain uses TRBV13 and TRBJ1-2, with 7 nucleotides matching TRBD1. J gave up 3 bases and V 0 bases, and 7 bases lay outside the gene matches. The CDR3 contains 16 residues. Germline CDR1 is PRHDT and CDR2 is FYEKMQ (reference sequence). CDR3 amino acids: CASSLGRGQGYYGYTF. CDR3 nucleotides: TGTGCCAGCAGCTTAGGTAGGGGGCAGGGCTACTATGGCTACACCTTC.

CDR3 amino acids: CAREPLSTNEKLFF. CDR3 nucleotides: TGTGCCAGGGAGCCCCTGAGTACTAATGAAAAACTGTTTTTT. The chain combines TRBV7-9 with TRBJ1-4; no reliable D call. This CDR3 has 14 amino acids. Germline values: CDR1 SEHNR, CDR2 FQNEAQ (reference sequence). The V end lost 9 bases, the J end lost 2 bases, and 13 bases lay between the germline ends.

V usage is TRBV7-8 and J usage is TRBJ1-5, with D possibly TRBD1 on 5 matching bases. Trimming took off 1 base at V and 7 bases at J, with 23 bases between the two ends. The CDR3 loop spans 18 amino acids. Germline V gene sequence: CDR1 SGHVS, CDR2 FQNEAQ. Here the CDR3 reads CASSLGSSFRDSGQPQHF. For the CDR3, the DNA is TGTGCCAGCAGCTTAGGATCGTCTTTTAGGGACTCAGGGCAGCCCCAGCATTTT.

In its sample, this clone was seen once. The rearrangement links TRBV7-3 to TRBJ2-7; TRBD1 matches at 8 bases. The CDR3 loop spans 13 amino acids. CDR1 and CDR2 from the germline V gene are SGHTA and FQGTGA. V lost 5 bases, J lost 3 bases, and 3 bases stayed unmatched. For the CDR3, the DNA is TGTGCCAGCAGCCAACAGGGGGGCTACGAGCAGTACTTC. This codes for CASSQQGGYEQYF.

The CDR3 sequence: CATSRTGGKTNEKLFF. Here the CDR3 DNA reads TGTGCCACCAGCAGAACAGGGGGCAAGACTAATGAAAAACTGTTTTTT. J is TRBJ1-4 and V is TRBV15; 9 bases fit TRBD1. This CDR3 contains 16 residues. The germline V gene has CDR1 LNHNV and CDR2 YYDKDF (reference sequence). Unmatched junction bases numbered 3, after V lost 2 bases and J lost 2 bases.

This clone was found once. This chain uses TRBV27 with TRBJ2-5, with a possible D match to TRBD1 (6 bases). The V end was cut by 5 bases, the J end by 11 bases, with 21 bases between. CDR3 length: 14 residues. Germline assignment: CDR1 MNHEY and CDR2 SMNVEV (reference sequence). DNA for the CDR3: TGTGCCAGCAGTCCCCGAGGACAGCCAGCAAGTCAGTACTTC. Translation: CASSPRGQPASQYF.

The chain uses TRBV7-2 and TRBJ1-5; D ambiguous. The length of the CDR3 is 15 residues. Germline V gene lookup returns CDR1 SGHTA and CDR2 FQGNSA. Trimming removed 4 bases from V and 0 bases from J, with 10 bases in between. CDR3 nucleotide sequence: TGTGCCAGCAGCTCACACCCACGTAGCAATCAGCCCCAGCATTTT. Translating it yields CASSSHPRSNQPQHF. The complete variable domain, with remaining parts taken from reference TRBV7-2 and TRBJ1-5, reads GAGVSQSPSNKVTEKGKDVELRCDPISGHTALYWYRQSLGQGLEFLIYFQGNSAPDKSGLPSDRFSAERTGGSVSTLTIQRTQQEDSAVYLCASSSHPRSNQPQHFGDGTRLSIL.

The CDR3 protein is CASSPLGGGGQYF. The CDR3 coding sequence is TGTGCCAGCAGCCCGCTCGGGGGCGGGGGCCAGTACTTC. The rearrangement links TRBV3-1 (or the pseudogene TRBV3-2) to TRBJ2-5; possible D gene TRBD2, 7 bases. The CDR3 has 13 residues. Trimming pared 4 bases from V and 10 bases from J, leaving 16 bases between. The germline V gene has CDR1 LGHDT and CDR2 YNNKEL (reference sequence).

The rearrangement uses TRBV16 and TRBJ1-1, with D unclear. This CDR3 spans 13 amino acids. Germline CDR1 is KGHSY and CDR2 is FQNENV. Trimming took off 6 bases at V and 3 bases at J, with 11 bases between the two ends. The CDR3 DNA reads as TGTGCCAGCAGAGTCGACTGGGACACTGAAGCTTTCTTT. Protein: CASRVDWDTEAFF.

About this clone itself: Other nucleotide sequences from this sample produce the same CDR3. V and J are TRBV28 and TRBJ2-3, with 10 bases identical to TRBD2. Per germline, CDR1 MDHEN and CDR2 SYDVKM. CDR3 length: 15 residues. V trimming: 5 bases; J trimming: 0 bases; junction bases outside the gene matches: 2. CDR3 in amino acids: CASSPSGGSTDTQYF. The CDR3 region has the DNA TGTGCCAGCAGTCCTAGCGGGGGTAGCACAGATACGCAGTATTTT.

The chain joins TRBV19 to TRBJ2-7; perhaps TRBD1 as D (5 bases). In germline, CDR1 is LNHDA, CDR2 SQIVND (reference sequence). Trimming took off 6 bases at V and 0 bases at J, with 18 bases between the two ends. The CDR3 length is 16 residues. CDR3 DNA sequence: TGTGCCAGTAGCAAAAAAGGGGAATCCCTCTCCTACGAGCAGTACTTC. Protein product: CASSKKGESLSYEQYF.

This chain links TRBV28 with TRBJ2-2, with 10 bases lining up with TRBD2. Looked up from germline, CDR1 is MDHEN and CDR2 is SYDVKM. Germline trimming cut 3 bases from V and 7 bases from J; bases unmatched to any gene: 8. This CDR3 spans 16 amino acids. CDR3 sequence (DNA): TGTGCCAGCAGTTTTGACGCTCTAGCGGGAGTCGGGGAGCTGTTTTTT. Protein product: CASSFDALAGVGELFF.

The chain links TRBV7-9 to TRBJ1-1; unclear D gene. Trimming stripped 7 bases from V and 6 bases from J, with 15 bases between. CDR1 is SEHNR, CDR2 FQNEAQ, per germline (reference sequence). The CDR3 totals 13 residues. CDR3 sequence: CASMGRVPAEAFF. The CDR3 DNA reads TGTGCCAGCATGGGGAGGGTACCGGCTGAAGCTTTCTTT.

The chain recombines TRBV24-1 with TRBJ1-2, with TRBD1 as a possible D gene (6 bases). Between the trimmed V and J ends, which lost 7 bases and 8 bases, there was a span of 16 bases. This CDR3 spans 13 amino acids. The germline gives CDR1 KGHDR, CDR2 SFDVKD. The CDR3 sequence: CATRPTGSSGYTF. In DNA, the CDR3 is TGTGCCACCAGGCCAACAGGGTCGAGCGGCTACACCTTC.

The V and J genes are TRBV9 and TRBJ1-3; 9 bases line up with TRBD1. Germline loops: CDR1 SGDLS, CDR2 YYNGEE. This CDR3 comprises 16 residues. Trimming at V came to 2 bases and at J to 2 bases, leaving 5 bases not matched to a gene. CDR3 amino acids: CASSVGTGTAGNTIYF. CDR3 DNA sequence: TGTGCCAGCAGCGTCGGGACAGGGACGGCTGGAAACACCATATATTTT.

CDR3 in amino acids: CASSLGDRGNSPLHF. CDR3 in DNA: TGTGCCAGCAGTTTGGGGGACAGGGGAAATTCACCCCTCCACTTT. The chain links TRBV27 to TRBJ1-6; the match to TRBD1 covers 10 bases. Germline V gene sequence: CDR1 MNHEY, CDR2 SMNVEV (reference sequence). The junction had 3 bases not matched to a gene; V was cut back by 3 bases and J by 7 bases. The CDR3 is 15 residues long.

The V gene is TRBV7-2, the J gene TRBJ2-5, with 9 bases aligning to TRBD1. The ends lost 6 bases at V and 1 base at J; junction bases unmatched: 6. The CDR3 is 15 amino acids. Germline V CDR1 and CDR2: SGHTA, FQGNSA. This CDR3 is CASSRDRDLQETQYF. CDR3 bases: TGTGCCAGCAGTCGGGACAGGGACCTCCAAGAGACCCAGTACTTC.

The chain uses TRBV3-1 (or the pseudogene TRBV3-2) and TRBJ1-1; no definite D call. Germline V gene sequence: CDR1 LGHDT, CDR2 YNNKEL (reference sequence). CDR3 size: 14 residues. Trimming cost V 4 bases and J 6 bases, with 15 bases left between them. Here the CDR3 reads CASSRNQRLAEAFF. CDR3 sequence (DNA): TGTGCCAGCAGCCGGAACCAGAGGCTGGCTGAAGCTTTCTTT.

The DNA of the CDR3 is TGTGCCACCAGCAGAGGCGTGAAACTGTTTTTT. Protein sequence: CATSRGVKLFF. The chain couples TRBV15 to TRBJ1-4, with D hard to call. Trimming removed 1 base from V and 11 bases from J, with 5 bases in between. Germline lookup yields CDR1 LNHNV and CDR2 YYDKDF (reference sequence). This CDR3 is built from 11 residues. Using reference TRBV15 and TRBJ1-4 for the parts outside the CDR3, the full variable domain is DAMVIQNPRYQVTQFGKPVTLSCSQTLNHNVMYWYQQKSSQAPKLLFHYYDKDFNNEADTPDNFQSRRPNTSFCFLDIRSPGLGDTAMYLCATSRGVKLFFGSGTQLSVL.